The T cell receptor (beta chain) under discussion was sequenced for a study of T cells in Graves' hyperthyroidism and ophthalmopathy. This clonotype was recorded at least ten times. From RNA transcripts, TCR beta CDR3 regions were amplified. TCR CDR3 regions were first amplified by RT-PCR with HTBI primers. From the multiplex PCR reads, TCRdb called clonotypes with MiXCR, one entry per CDR3 protein. In the table there are 500,000 to 750,000 distinct CDR3 sequences, roughly 14% of which are singletons. CDR3 length: 16 residues. Germline V lookup: CDR1 MNHEY, CDR2 SVGEGT. Trimming shortened V by 5 bases and J by 6 bases, and 19 bases separated the two germline ends.

V usage is TRBV6-2 or TRBV6-3 and J usage is TRBJ2-2; D is perhaps TRBD1 or TRBD2 (5 bases each). What was sequenced was blood. This clonotype was obtained from a young woman with Graves' hyperthyroidism. As DNA, the CDR3 is TGTGCCAGCAGTACCACCGGGACGAGTGTCTCCGGGGAGCTGTTTTTT. This sequence encodes CASSTTGTSVSGELFF.